What follows are 22 T cell receptor beta chains derived from one specimen sequenced in a study of PD-L1 blockade in urothelial cancer. The data were produced by immunoSEQ multiplex PCR, yet TCRdb's version contains in-frame clones alone and is incomplete. This sample has under 130,000 clones, with around 85% found just once. The input for sequencing was PBMCs, taken around atezolizumab (anti-PD-L1) treatment. All receptors derive from a man aged 45 to 65 with urothelial cancer.

This clone was seen repeatedly, ten times or more. The chain's CDR3 is CSVDPADTEAFF. For the CDR3, the DNA is TGCAGCGTTGATCCAGCGGACACTGAAGCTTTCTTT. This chain connects TRBV29-1 to TRBJ1-1, with D hard to call. Trimming removed 3 bases from V and 3 bases from J, with 8 bases in between. CDR3 length: 12 residues. Germline V gene sequence: CDR1 SQVTM, CDR2 ANQGSEA.

The V call is TRBV5-6, the J call TRBJ2-7, with 7 bases that match TRBD2. J was trimmed by 4 bases and V by 0 bases; bases with no gene match: 4. The length of the CDR3 is 14 residues. Germline assignment: CDR1 SGHDT and CDR2 YYEEEE. The CDR3 bases are TGTGCCAGCAGCTTGGGGATCGGGGGGTACGAGCAGTACTTC. As protein: CASSLGIGGYEQYF.

For the CDR3, the DNA is TGTGCCAGCAGTTTTCGCCATCCCCCTATCGAAGCTTTCTTT. Residues: CASSFRHPPIEAFF. This sequence joins TRBV28 and TRBJ1-1; D ambiguous. CDR3 length: 14 residues. The V end was cut by 3 bases, the J end by 8 bases, with 16 bases between. CDR1 MDHEN and CDR2 SYDVKM come from the germline V gene.

The rearrangement uses TRBV6-5 and TRBJ2-7; D call uncertain. Germline loops: CDR1 MNHEY, CDR2 SVGAGI. The CDR3 has 14 amino acids. Trimming left V 6 bases short and J 0 bases short, with 12 bases between. CDR3 nucleotides: TGTGCCAGCAGAATATATTCGAGCTCCTACGAGCAGTACTTC. Its protein product is CASRIYSSSYEQYF.

V usage is TRBV30 and J usage is TRBJ2-5; tentatively, D is TRBD1 (6 bases). CDR1 and CDR2 from the germline V gene are GTSNPN and SVGIG (reference sequence). With 5 bases removed from V and 4 bases from J, the gap between germline ends came to 20 bases. There are 15 residues in the CDR3. The CDR3 nucleotides read TGTGCCTGGGGGGTCGGGACACCCCTGGGAGAGACCCAGTACTTC. Translating gives CAWGVGTPLGETQYF.

This chain links TRBV5-1 with TRBJ2-4, with 8 bases aligning to TRBD2. Per germline, CDR1 SGHRS and CDR2 YFSETQ. This CDR3 region has 14 residues. Trimming at V came to 2 bases and at J to 4 bases, leaving 2 bases not matched to a gene. The CDR3, as DNA: TGCGCCAGCAGCTTCGCTAGCGGGAAAAACATTCAGTACTTC. This codes for CASSFASGKNIQYF.

This clone was seen only once. This chain uses TRBV28 with TRBJ2-3; 8 bases agree with TRBD2. Looked up from germline, CDR1 is MDHEN and CDR2 is SYDVKM. This CDR3 is 16 amino acids long. Trimming removed 5 bases from V and 5 bases from J; junction bases left unmatched: 12. This chain's CDR3 is CASSATSGGRKDTQYF. CDR3 bases: TGTGCCAGCAGTGCAACTAGCGGAGGGCGGAAAGATACGCAGTATTTT.

The rearrangement joins TRBV7-3 to TRBJ2-1; 10 bases are a match to TRBD1. The CDR3 length is 14 residues. In germline, CDR1 is SGHTA, CDR2 FQGTGA. The ends lost 5 bases at V and 6 bases at J; junction bases unmatched: 4. CDR3 region: CASSPGTGVNEQFF. The CDR3 DNA reads as TGTGCCAGCAGCCCGGGGACAGGGGTCAATGAGCAGTTCTTC.

The chain joins TRBV2 to TRBJ1-1; 7 nucleotides agree with TRBD1. CDR3 length: 15 residues. Looked up from germline, CDR1 is SNHLY and CDR2 is FYNNEI. After removal of 0 bases from V and 3 bases from J, the junction contained 4 bases not matched to a gene. CDR3 amino acids: CASSEATRGDTEAFF. The DNA of the CDR3 is TGTGCCAGCAGTGAAGCAACCAGGGGGGACACTGAAGCTTTCTTT.

The rearrangement links TRBV18 to TRBJ1-6; possible D gene TRBD1, 5 bases. V was shortened by 4 bases and J by 7 bases, with 26 bases between the two germline ends. Germline lookup yields CDR1 KGHSH and CDR2 LQKENI. The CDR3 is 19 residues long. The CDR3 here is CASSLMSLGVIDENSPLHF. The CDR3 bases are TGTGCCAGCTCACTAATGTCGCTAGGGGTAATCGATGAGAATTCACCCCTCCACTTT.

J is TRBJ2-1 and V is TRBV7-6; 14 bases map to TRBD2. CDR3 length: 17 amino acids. Germline CDR1 reads SGHVS; CDR2 reads FNYEAQ. V dropped 5 bases and J dropped 9; count of bases not matched to a gene: 12. CDR3 sequence (DNA): TGTGCCAGCAGCCTCAGCGGACTAGCGGGAGGTTGGGGTGAGCAGTTCTTC. This translates into CASSLSGLAGGWGEQFF.

V and J are TRBV15 and TRBJ2-1, with 9 positions matching TRBD1. The CDR3 loop spans 14 amino acids. Germline-derived CDR1 and CDR2 are LNHNV and YYDKDF (reference sequence). With V trimmed by 5 bases and J by 8 bases, 7 bases remained unmatched. CDR3 sequence: CATSVPQGADEQFF. The CDR3 nucleotides read TGTGCCACCAGCGTACCACAGGGGGCGGATGAGCAGTTCTTC.

As to this clone: Other DNA sequences in this sample translate to the same CDR3. The chain recombines TRBV28 with TRBJ1-2, with TRBD1 matching over 7 bases. Germline CDR1 MDHEN, CDR2 SYDVKM. This CDR3 has 13 amino acids. The V gene end was trimmed by 3 bases and the J gene end by 2 bases; junction bases not matched to a gene: 0. The CDR3 spells CASSLTGNYGYTF. The CDR3 DNA reads as TGTGCCAGCAGTTTGACAGGGAACTATGGCTACACCTTC.

The CDR3 sequence: CASSPGGREEKLFF. CDR3 nucleotide sequence: TGTGCCAGCAGCCCCGGGGGTAGGGAGGAAAAACTGTTTTTT. This chain links TRBV28 with TRBJ1-4, with D possibly TRBD1 on 5 matching bases. V was clipped by 6 bases and J by 8 bases, with 16 bases between them. The CDR3 runs 14 residues. Per the germline V gene, CDR1 is MDHEN and CDR2 is SYDVKM.

The chain carries TRBV6-5 and TRBJ2-1; D not certain. The germline V gene encodes CDR1 MNHEY and CDR2 SVGAGI. Trimming took off 6 bases at V and 7 bases at J, with 13 bases between the two ends. This CDR3 has 13 amino acids. In DNA, the CDR3 is TGTGCCAGCAGCGCCAATAACATAAATGAGCAGTTCTTC. Translated: CASSANNINEQFF.

The CDR3 region is CASSYSNSNQPQHF. CDR3 DNA: TGTGCCAGCAGTTACTCTAATAGCAATCAGCCCCAGCATTTT. The chain recombines TRBV6-6 with TRBJ1-5; D is undetermined. The V end lost 0 bases, the J end lost 0 bases, and 3 bases lay between the germline ends. Germline CDR1 MNHNY, CDR2 SVGAGI (reference sequence). There are 14 residues in the CDR3.

The chain is built from TRBV5-4 and TRBJ2-3; TRBD2 matches at 13 bases. CDR3 length: 15 amino acids. V lost 10 bases to trimming and J lost 5 bases; unmatched junction nucleotides: 10. Germline values: CDR1 SGHNT, CDR2 YYREEE (reference sequence). CDR3 region: CASVDGLAGVDTQYF. The CDR3 coding sequence is TGTGCCTCAGTAGACGGACTAGCGGGAGTAGATACGCAGTATTTT.

The V and J genes are TRBV4-1 and TRBJ2-1, with 8 bases matching TRBD2. Losses at the gene ends were 1 base for V and 7 bases for J; bases not matched to a gene: 12. The CDR3 is made up of 17 amino acids. CDR1 is MGHRA and CDR2 is YSYEKL in the germline V gene. CDR3 region: CASSQAPPAGVSNEQFF. The DNA of the CDR3 is TGCGCCAGCAGCCAAGCCCCCCCAGCGGGAGTAAGTAATGAGCAGTTCTTC.

The CDR3 sequence is CASSVGLAGGQNEQFF. The CDR3 DNA reads TGTGCCAGCAGCGTCGGACTAGCGGGAGGGCAGAATGAGCAGTTCTTC. The chain links TRBV11-2 to TRBJ2-1; TRBD2 matches 15 bases. The CDR3 totals 16 residues. V lost 5 bases and J lost 7; bases outside the gene matches: 6. Germline loops: CDR1 SGHAT, CDR2 FQNNGV.

This chain joins TRBV27 and TRBJ2-7; TRBD1 aligns across 11 bases. Germline assignment: CDR1 MNHEY and CDR2 SMNVEV (reference sequence). This CDR3 comprises 19 residues. The junction had 18 bases not matched to a gene; V was cut back by 5 bases and J by 3 bases. DNA for the CDR3: TGTGCCAGCAGTCCCACACCAATCCGGACAGGGGGCGCACGCTACGAGCAGTACTTC. This translates into CASSPTPIRTGGARYEQYF.

This clone appeared a single time. The J gene is TRBJ2-7, the V gene TRBV13; weak D call: TRBD1 (6 bases). This CDR3 comprises 15 residues. With 0 bases removed from V and 1 base from J, the gap between germline ends came to 10 bases. From germline, CDR1 is PRHDT and CDR2 FYEKMQ (reference sequence). Written as DNA, the CDR3 is TGTGCCAGCAGCTTAGGACAGGGCGTTTCCTACGAGCAGTACTTC. Protein product: CASSLGQGVSYEQYF.

The chain combines TRBV18 with TRBJ1-1; D is uncertain. Trimming cost V 3 bases and J 1 base, with 12 bases left between them. The CDR3 consists of 15 residues. Germline V gives CDR1 KGHSH, CDR2 LQKENI. The CDR3 nucleotides are TGTGCCAGCTCACCGAGATTTACAGAGAACACTGAAGCTTTCTTT. Protein product: CASSPRFTENTEAFF.